This paragraph reports one T cell receptor (beta chain). No antigen is known for it. A J-beta primer mix and a sample-barcoded 5' primer were used in a second PCR of about 6 to 12 cycles. Using its own MiXCR run on the 5' RACE reads, TCRdb lists one record per CDR3 protein. This table has around 800,000 distinct CDR3 sequences, about 53% appearing once. This sample is drawn from a study of blood T cells in healthy people across ages. The germline V gene has CDR1 SGHRS and CDR2 YFSETQ. The CDR3 spans 15 residues. The V gene end was trimmed by 4 bases and the J gene end by 7 bases; junction bases not matched to a gene: 6. Study findings and constraints: Diversity estimates drawn from one million T cells were deemed underestimates. It was the long-lived donors that had more naive CD4+ cells and higher diversity than aged donors.

This TCR derives from a man at least 80 years old in good health. Source material: blood. V and J are TRBV5-1 and TRBJ1-4; 11 bases line up with TRBD1. The CDR3, as DNA: TGCGCCAGCAGCCCGGACAGGGGGCGAGGTGAAAAACTGTTTTTT. Translating it yields CASSPDRGRGEKLFF.